The subject of this entry is one T cell receptor beta chain. No antigen is known for it. The sample belongs to a study of CD8 T cells in ankylosing spondylitis. The V and J ends lost 2 bases and 0 bases respectively, with 9 bases between them. CDR1 is MNHEY, CDR2 SVGAGI, per germline. CDR3 length equals 15 residues. TCRdb reprocessed the 5' RACE reads with MiXCR, giving one entry per CDR3 protein. The table shows around 130,000 distinct CDR3 sequences, with approximately 9.9% occurring only once. The study, taken as a whole, reports: Prior work had noted some motif variants in reactive arthritis blood and synovial fluid. As reported, disease-linked clones showed significant enrichment in matched ankylosing spondylitis synovial fluid. For ankylosing spondylitis blood, a TCR beta motif of about eight highly homologous variants appeared characteristic.

The chain links TRBV6-5 to TRBJ2-3; possibly TRBD2 for D (6 bases). The sample consisted of blood, either unsorted or a sorted T cell fraction (not recorded which). This receptor was obtained from a male donor with ankylosing spondylitis or in good health (not recorded which). The CDR3 here is CASSYGSGSTDTQYF. The CDR3 coding sequence is TGTGCCAGCAGTTACGGGAGCGGGAGCACAGATACGCAGTATTTT.